Following are 3 T cell receptor beta chains from one sample sequenced in a study of blood T cell repertoires in COVID-19. Sequencing used immunoSEQ multiplex PCR; TCRdb keeps in-frame clones, though not all of them. The table has 180,000 or so clones, 80% to 90% seen once. Material for sequencing was peripheral blood. These TCRs come from a man aged 18 to 30 with active or convalescent COVID-19.

The CDR3 sequence: CASRLGEEANNQPQHF. The CDR3 bases are TGCGCCAGCAGATTAGGCGAGGAGGCCAACAATCAGCCCCAGCATTTT. The chain joins TRBV4-1 to TRBJ1-5, with D unresolved. CDR1 is MGHRA and CDR2 is YSYEKL in the germline V gene. With 6 bases removed from V and 3 bases from J, the gap between germline ends came to 18 bases. The CDR3 contains 16 residues.

The chain carries TRBV30 and TRBJ2-5; D perhaps matches TRBD1 (6 bases). The CDR3 consists of 13 residues. Trimming left V 5 bases short and J 2 bases short, with 12 bases between. Looked up from germline, CDR1 is GTSNPN and CDR2 is SVGIG (reference sequence). CDR3: CAWSHREQETQYF. The CDR3 nucleotides read TGTGCCTGGTCTCACAGGGAGCAAGAGACCCAGTACTTC.

This sequence joins TRBV28 and TRBJ1-1; possible D gene TRBD1, 5 bases. CDR1 MDHEN and CDR2 SYDVKM come from the germline V gene. The V end lost 3 bases, the J end lost 4 bases, and 21 bases lay between the germline ends. This CDR3 contains 17 residues. The CDR3 DNA reads as TGTGCCAGCAGTTTGGTCCAGGGATTAGGTGTCGGCACTGAAGCTTTCTTT. Translated, it gives CASSLVQGLGVGTEAFF. Full variable domain (missing parts from reference TRBV28 and TRBJ1-1): DVKVTQSSRYLVKRTGEKVFLECVQDMDHENMFWYRQDPGLGLRLIYFSYDVKMKEKGDIPEGYSVSREKKERFSLILESASTNQTSMYLCASSLVQGLGVGTEAFFGQGTRLTVV.